Following are 20 T cell receptor beta chains from one sample sequenced in a study of blood T cell repertoires in COVID-19. Repertoires were generated with immunoSEQ multiplex PCR, while TCRdb's copy carries only in-frame clones and drops some. The profile shows tens of thousands of clones, 85% to 90% of them singletons. The sequencing input was peripheral blood. These receptors were obtained from a man aged 70 or older with active or convalescent COVID-19.

This clone is a singleton in its sample. The chain recombines TRBV18 with TRBJ1-2; D ambiguous. The CDR3 covers 19 residues. Between the trimmed V and J ends, which lost 3 bases and 2 bases, there was a span of 25 bases. Germline CDR1 and CDR2: KGHSH and LQKENI. Here the CDR3 DNA reads TGTGCCAGCTCACCCCTAGGCGTTGGCGGTACACAAACGAACTATGGCTACACCTTC. This codes for CASSPLGVGGTQTNYGYTF.

The chain employs TRBV5-1 and TRBJ1-1, with D possibly matching TRBD1 (5 bases). The CDR3 is made up of 19 amino acids. Germline assignment: CDR1 SGHRS and CDR2 YFSETQ. V was trimmed by 4 bases and J by 1 base, leaving 26 bases between them. CDR3 nucleotides: TGCGCCAGCAGCCCCCGCGCTGGGACCTCCGGGGGAAGGAACACTGAAGCTTTCTTT. As protein: CASSPRAGTSGGRNTEAFF.

The chain carries TRBV5-1 and TRBJ1-2; 10 bases are shared with TRBD1. V shed 4 bases, J shed 7 bases, and the junction held 10 bases outside the gene matches. From germline, CDR1 is SGHRS and CDR2 YFSETQ. This CDR3 region has 15 residues. The CDR3 nucleotides read TGCGCCAGCAGCGAACCGGGACAGGGGCTTGGTGGCTACACCTTC. It is translated as CASSEPGQGLGGYTF.

This CDR3 is CASSLPGGRGYTF. The CDR3 coding sequence is TGTGCCAGCAGCCTACCCGGGGGACGTGGCTACACCTTC. The V call is TRBV11-3, the J call TRBJ1-2; the D gene is possibly TRBD1 (5 bases). The CDR3 is 13 amino acids. Germline V gene data show CDR1 as SGHNT and CDR2 as YENEEA. V was shortened by 5 bases and J by 7 bases, with 14 bases between the two germline ends.

The CDR3 nucleotides are TGTGCCAGCAGCCGGTGGAGCGGGAGGGACACCGGGGAGCTGTTTTTT. This translates into CASSRWSGRDTGELFF. The genes are TRBV4-2 and TRBJ2-2; 10 nucleotides align to TRBD2. In germline, CDR1 is LGHNA, CDR2 YNFKEQ. The ends lost 4 bases at V and 3 bases at J; junction bases unmatched: 5. This CDR3 contains 16 residues.

J is TRBJ1-4 and V is TRBV15; D is perhaps TRBD1 (5 bases). The V gene lost 3 bases and the J gene lost 4 bases, with 12 bases spanning the gap. The CDR3 extends over 15 amino acids. Germline V lookup: CDR1 LNHNV, CDR2 YYDKDF (reference sequence). The CDR3, as DNA: TGTGCCACCAGCAGTTCAGGGAACGTTAATGAAAAACTGTTTTTT. The encoded protein is CATSSSGNVNEKLFF.

The chain has TRBV2 and TRBJ1-5; no clear D gene. The CDR3 length is 13 residues. The germline V gene has CDR1 SNHLY and CDR2 FYNNEI. V was cut by 6 bases and J by 4 bases, with 10 bases left in between. The CDR3 region is CASRAGLNQPQHF. CDR3 nucleotides: TGTGCCAGCAGGGCAGGCCTTAATCAGCCCCAGCATTTT.

In its sample, this clone was seen a few times. The rearrangement uses TRBV30 and TRBJ1-6; tentative D call: TRBD1 (5 bases). CDR1 and CDR2 from the germline V gene are GTSNPN and SVGIG (reference sequence). Trimming pared 2 bases from V and 9 bases from J, leaving 11 bases between. CDR3 length: 13 amino acids. The CDR3 DNA follows: TGTGCCTGGAGTCCCACGACAGCTTCACCCCTCCACTTT. Residues: CAWSPTTASPLHF.

The J gene is TRBJ2-7, the V gene TRBV6-5; tentatively, D is TRBD2 (5 bases). Germline CDR1 MNHEY, CDR2 SVGAGI. The CDR3 length is 15 residues. V gave up 6 bases and J gave up 2 bases, with 17 bases separating them. The CDR3 DNA sequence: TGTGCCAGCAGCCCGTTGCAGCGGTCCCCCTACGAGCAGTACTTC. This gives the protein CASSPLQRSPYEQYF.

The chain links TRBV30 to TRBJ2-7; 9 nucleotides agree with TRBD1. This CDR3 is built from 12 residues. The junction had 3 bases not matched to a gene; V was cut back by 3 bases and J by 6 bases. Germline values: CDR1 GTSNPN, CDR2 SVGIG (reference sequence). The CDR3 DNA sequence: TGTGCCTGGAGCCTGGGACAGGGCGAGCAGTACTTC. It codes for CAWSLGQGEQYF.

This chain connects TRBV10-3 to TRBJ2-1; 10 bases are a match to TRBD2. The CDR3 length is 15 residues. Germline CDR1 reads ENHRY; CDR2 reads SYGVKD. Unmatched junction bases numbered 5, after V lost 4 bases and J lost 5 bases. CDR3 protein: CAISVPSGRNNEQFF. In nucleotides, the CDR3 is TGTGCCATCAGTGTTCCTAGCGGGAGAAACAATGAGCAGTTCTTC.

The chain recombines TRBV29-1 with TRBJ1-1; D unresolved. The V gene lost 2 bases and the J gene lost 6 bases, with 10 bases spanning the gap. The CDR3 covers 12 residues. Germline values: CDR1 SQVTM, CDR2 ANQGSEA. The CDR3 sequence: CSVEQRGAEAFF. In DNA, the CDR3 is TGCAGCGTTGAACAGCGGGGAGCTGAAGCTTTCTTT.

This rearrangement joins TRBV11-2 to TRBJ1-4; D gene unclear. V lost 3 bases and J lost 4, with 9 bases in between. The V gene's germline CDR1 is SGHAT and CDR2 FQNNGV. There are 14 residues in the CDR3. The CDR3 DNA reads as TGTGCCAGCAGCTTGTTCGGGGTTAATGAAAAACTGTTTTTT. As protein: CASSLFGVNEKLFF.

This chain joins TRBV5-1 and TRBJ2-1; D gene ambiguous. The CDR3 totals 12 residues. CDR1 is SGHRS, CDR2 YFSETQ, per germline. V lost 2 bases and J 9 bases, leaving 9 bases between the germline ends. The CDR3 coding sequence is TGCGCCAGCAGCTTCTCGCGCCGTGAGCAGTTCTTC. Translating gives CASSFSRREQFF.

The chain uses TRBV11-2 and TRBJ2-5; possible D gene TRBD1, 6 bases. In germline, CDR1 is SGHAT, CDR2 FQNNGV. Trimming removed 1 base at V and 4 bases at J, with 10 bases between. This CDR3 is 14 amino acids long. The CDR3 sequence is CASSLGGPGETQYF. The DNA of the CDR3 is TGTGCCAGCAGCTTAGGGGGGCCCGGAGAGACCCAGTACTTC.

The rearrangement links TRBV5-1 to TRBJ2-2, with a possible D match to TRBD2 (5 bases). CDR3 length: 16 amino acids. Trimming left V 3 bases short and J 0 bases short, with 12 bases between. From germline, CDR1 is SGHRS and CDR2 YFSETQ. CDR3 sequence (DNA): TGCGCCAGCAGCTCCAGAGGGATTGCGAACACCGGGGAGCTGTTTTTT. Protein sequence: CASSSRGIANTGELFF.

The V gene is TRBV9, the J gene TRBJ2-4, with 9 bases aligning to TRBD1. J was trimmed by 4 bases and V by 0 bases; bases with no gene match: 2. Germline CDR1 reads SGDLS; CDR2 reads YYNGEE. The CDR3 sequence is 15 residues long. CDR3 DNA: TGTGCCAGCAGCGTAGAGGGACAGGGTAAAAACATTCAGTACTTC. The encoded protein is CASSVEGQGKNIQYF.

V gene TRBV23-1 combines with J gene TRBJ2-7; D remains ambiguous. TRBV23-1 has ORF status, its function being uncertain. With 8 bases removed from V and 1 base from J, the gap between germline ends came to 21 bases. This CDR3 has 16 residues. CDR3 in DNA: TGCGCCAGCGGGCATGGAAATCCTCCCAGATCCTACGAGCAGTACTTC. Translation gives CASGHGNPPRSYEQYF.

This clone was found once. The chain carries TRBV7-9 and TRBJ2-7; 7 bases are a match to TRBD1. V lost 0 bases, J lost 5 bases, and 7 bases stayed unmatched. CDR3 length equals 15 residues. Germline V gene sequence: CDR1 SEHNR, CDR2 FQNEAQ (reference sequence). The CDR3 here is CASSLAQGLKNEQYF. As DNA, the CDR3 is TGTGCCAGCAGCTTAGCACAGGGGCTTAAGAACGAGCAGTACTTC.

The chain uses TRBV20-1 and TRBJ1-2; TRBD1 matches 7 bases. Germline loops: CDR1 DFQATT, CDR2 SNEGSKA (reference sequence). The CDR3 is 11 amino acids. The CDR3 sequence is CSSDRVDGYTF. The CDR3 coding sequence is TGCAGCTCAGACAGGGTGGATGGCTACACCTTC.